The clone carrying this T cell receptor beta chain was counted a few times. TCRbeta library preparation incorporated unique molecular identifiers. In TCRdb, the PCR reads were re-called with MiXCR into one record per CDR3 protein. The data contain about 610,000 distinct CDR3 sequences, about 10% of them singletons. The data derive from a study of T-cell reconstitution after alpha-beta-depleted transplantation in children. CDR1 and CDR2 (germline): LGHDT, YNNKEL (reference sequence). The CDR3 contains 16 residues. V dropped 3 bases and J dropped 5; count of bases not matched to a gene: 5. The source of this sequence is a human donor who donated a stem cell graft to a child with acute myeloid leukemia. The chain links TRBV3-1 to TRBJ2-1; 12 bases align to TRBD2. The material was PBMCs from the stem cell graft donor, obtained from the stem cell graft. Here the CDR3 DNA reads TGTGCCAGCAGCCATACTAGCGGGAGGAGGAACAATGAGCAGTTCTTC. It yields the protein CASSHTSGRRNNEQFF.